Reported below is one TCR beta chain. This table comes from immunoSEQ multiplex PCR, and its TCRdb copy is limited to in-frame clones, with some not included. This sample has under 200,000 clones, with approximately 82% found just once. The data derive from a study of blood T cell repertoires in COVID-19. V shed 4 bases, J shed 8 bases, and the junction held 13 bases outside the gene matches. Germline CDR1 is LGHDT and CDR2 is YNNKEL (reference sequence). The CDR3 consists of 15 residues. The rearrangement links TRBV3-1 (or the pseudogene TRBV3-2) to TRBJ1-2, with 7 bases that match TRBD1. The sequencing sample was made of PBMCs or T cells enriched from blood (not recorded which). The source is a man between 60 and 75 years old who had recovered from COVID-19. CDR3 region: CASSRPQGTLGGYTF. As DNA, the CDR3 is TGTGCCAGCAGCCGACCACAGGGGACACTGGGAGGCTACACCTTC.